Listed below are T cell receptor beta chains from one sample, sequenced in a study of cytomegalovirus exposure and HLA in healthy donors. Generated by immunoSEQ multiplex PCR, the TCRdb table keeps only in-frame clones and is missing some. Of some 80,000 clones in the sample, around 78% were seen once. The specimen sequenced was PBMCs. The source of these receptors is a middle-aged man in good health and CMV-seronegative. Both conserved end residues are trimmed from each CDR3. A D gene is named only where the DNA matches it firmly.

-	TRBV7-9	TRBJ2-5	ASSPPFRTARETQY
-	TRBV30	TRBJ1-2	AWSVNYGYT
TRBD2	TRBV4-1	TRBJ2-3	ASSQVVGLAGDTDTQY
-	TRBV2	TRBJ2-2	ASSYRAGELF
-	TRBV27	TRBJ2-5	ASSYGRQGGETQY
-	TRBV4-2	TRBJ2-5	ASSQDGGGAMAQY
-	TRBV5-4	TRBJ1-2	ASSFDSNYGYT
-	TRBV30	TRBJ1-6	AWSALRSYNSPLH
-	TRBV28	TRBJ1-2	ASSLFRESTGGYT
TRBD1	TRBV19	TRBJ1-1	ASSISLDRRAF
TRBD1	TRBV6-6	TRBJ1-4	ASGDSGTGRQKLF
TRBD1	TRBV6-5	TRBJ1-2	ASRSRGLDGYT
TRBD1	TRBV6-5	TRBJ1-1	ASSYDRDTEAF
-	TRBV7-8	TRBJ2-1	ASSPDQGRRLTEQF
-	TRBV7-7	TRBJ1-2	ASSLAGDRELKYGYT
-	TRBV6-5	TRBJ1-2	ASSYSSRPANYGYT
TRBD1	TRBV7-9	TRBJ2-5	SSSGQGMETQY
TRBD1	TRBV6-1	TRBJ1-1	ASSDGQGRNTEAF
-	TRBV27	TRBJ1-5	ASSLRLRNQPQH
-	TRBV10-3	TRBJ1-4	AISETPNEKLF
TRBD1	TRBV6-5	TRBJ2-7	ASSYSGTGAYYEQY
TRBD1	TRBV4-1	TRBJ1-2	ASSQSGQSVFNYGYT
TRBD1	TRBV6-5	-	ASSQGQGVPYEQY
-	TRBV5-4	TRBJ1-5	ASSGDGRFSNQPQH
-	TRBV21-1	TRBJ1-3	ASSKEGVPGNTIY
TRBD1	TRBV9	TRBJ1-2	ASSPGGSYGYT
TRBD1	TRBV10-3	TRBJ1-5	AISEMGQGASQPQH
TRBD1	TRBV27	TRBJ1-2	ASSLTTGGAGGYT
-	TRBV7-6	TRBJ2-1	ASSLDGGSNEQF
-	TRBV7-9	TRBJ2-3	ASSLARDTQY
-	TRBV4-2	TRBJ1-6	ASSQGWFQGNSPLH
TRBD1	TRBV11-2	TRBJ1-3	ASSIQDRDSGNTIY
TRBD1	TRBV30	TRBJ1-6	AWTRQGSSPLH
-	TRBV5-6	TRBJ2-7	ASSLGQVDFYEQY
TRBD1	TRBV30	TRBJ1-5	AWGQGAVDQPQH
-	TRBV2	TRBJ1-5	ASTRGGAGQPQH
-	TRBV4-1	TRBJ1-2	ASSLQGNDGYT
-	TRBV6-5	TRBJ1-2	ASRAGYGYT
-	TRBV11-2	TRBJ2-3	ASTRGLSTDTQY
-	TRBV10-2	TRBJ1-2	ASSDRGNYGYT
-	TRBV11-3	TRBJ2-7	ASSKGTSYEQY
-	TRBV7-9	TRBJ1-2	ASKRQANYGYT
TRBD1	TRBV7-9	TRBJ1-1	ASSPWTGGGTEAF
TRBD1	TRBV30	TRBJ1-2	AWSGGTAYYGYT
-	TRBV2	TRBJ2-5	ATRGQLYQETQY
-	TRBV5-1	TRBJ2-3	ASQRGDSTDTQY
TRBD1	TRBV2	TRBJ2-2	ASSKQGVGGELF
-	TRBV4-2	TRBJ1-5	ASSQRGSQPQH
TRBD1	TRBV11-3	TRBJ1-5	ASSLDWVGQKLNQPQH
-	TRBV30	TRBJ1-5	AWSVQTRSGQPQH
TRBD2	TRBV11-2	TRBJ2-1	ASSPGSGGAYNEQF
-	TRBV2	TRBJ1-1	ASSEGQGIAF
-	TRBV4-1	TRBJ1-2	ASSQDPTVNYGYT